The clone carrying this T cell receptor beta chain was counted many times. The target antigen is unknown. The data are from a study of T cells in Graves' hyperthyroidism and ophthalmopathy. Whole-study findings and limits: With a median lead of about 6.9 months before onset, the model predicted ophthalmopathy.

This CDR3 is 14 amino acids long. Trimming took off 3 bases at V and 1 base at J, with 6 bases between the two ends. Amplification yielded TCR beta CDR3 regions, with RNA transcripts as the source. The study used the HTBI primer set for a first-round RT-PCR of the TCR CDR3. TCRdb reprocessed the multiplex PCR reads with MiXCR, giving one entry per CDR3 protein. The sample has some 350,000 distinct CDR3 sequences; roughly 13% are singletons. The chain couples TRBV12-3 or TRBV12-4 to TRBJ2-2; maybe TRBD1 (5 bases). The material sequenced was blood. The clonotype was recovered from a middle-aged woman with Graves' ophthalmopathy. The CDR3 loop reads CASSLGQNTGELFF. The CDR3 DNA is TGTGCCAGCAGTTTGGGGCAGAACACCGGGGAGCTGTTTTTT.